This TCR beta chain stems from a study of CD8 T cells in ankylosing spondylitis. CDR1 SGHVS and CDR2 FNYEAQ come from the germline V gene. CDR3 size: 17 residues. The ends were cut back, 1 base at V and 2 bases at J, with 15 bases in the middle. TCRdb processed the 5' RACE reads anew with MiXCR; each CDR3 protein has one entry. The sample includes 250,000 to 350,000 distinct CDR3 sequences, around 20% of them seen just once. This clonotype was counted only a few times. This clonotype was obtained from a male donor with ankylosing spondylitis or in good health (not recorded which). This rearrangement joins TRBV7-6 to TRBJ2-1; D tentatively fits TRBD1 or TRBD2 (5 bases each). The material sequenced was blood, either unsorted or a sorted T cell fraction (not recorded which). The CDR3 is CASSLGSGTSTYNEQFF. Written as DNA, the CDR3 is TGTGCCAGCAGCTTAGGTTCCGGGACCTCAACCTACAATGAGCAGTTCTTC.